This paragraph reports one T cell receptor beta chain. Its antigen is as yet unknown. The sample comes from a study of blood T cells in healthy people across ages. Overall study context: About one barcoded beta molecule per two T cells came from capture by template switching.

Whole-study results and caveats: A greater number of naive CD4+ cells and higher diversity distinguished long-lived donors from aged donors. Total diversity from one million sequenced T cells was likely underestimated.

Caucasian individuals from Russia who were healthy and aged roughly 6 to 90 acted as donors. Then a second PCR, running roughly 7 to 11 cycles, was carried out with a sample-barcoded 5' primer and a J-beta primer mix. A single record per CDR3 protein comes from TCRdb applying MiXCR to the 5' RACE reads. The table records some 1.4 million distinct CDR3 sequences, about 40% of them present only once. Per the germline V gene, CDR1 is SGDLS and CDR2 is YYNGEE. The CDR3 totals 16 residues. V was cut by 4 bases and J by 2 bases, with 17 bases left in between. Specimen: blood. This clonotype was sampled from a woman aged 18-30 years in good health. The chain has TRBV9 and TRBJ2-3; D might be TRBD1 or TRBD2, each matching 5 bases. CDR3 DNA sequence: TGTGCCAGCAGCCCCCGGGGCGGTGGGGACACAGATACGCAGTATTTT. Its translation: CASSPRGGGDTDTQYF.